The 13 T cell receptor beta chains in this list originate from one sample, sequenced in a study of OX40 agonist ivuxolimab in advanced cancers. Some clones are missing from TCRdb's copy, which holds only in-frame ones; the method was immunoSEQ multiplex PCR. The sample consists of approximately 99,000 clones, roughly 94% of them appearing once. The specimen was CD4+ or CD8+ T cells sorted from blood, collected in a trial of the OX40 agonist ivuxolimab. The receptors here all came from an adult with an advanced solid tumor such as melanoma, head and neck, liver or kidney cancer.

The rearrangement uses TRBV6-5 and TRBJ2-2; D possibly uses TRBD1 or TRBD2 (5 bases each). The CDR3 loop spans 16 amino acids. Germline V gene lookup returns CDR1 MNHEY and CDR2 SVGAGI. With 0 bases removed from V and 2 bases from J, the gap between germline ends came to 10 bases. Here the CDR3 reads CASSYSGTTNTGELFF. The CDR3, as DNA: TGTGCCAGCAGTTACTCTGGGACCACCAACACCGGGGAGCTGTTTTTT.

The chain links TRBV5-4 to TRBJ2-5; the D is unclear. The ends were cut back, 7 bases at V and 3 bases at J, with 16 bases in the middle. From germline, CDR1 is SGHNT and CDR2 YYREEE (reference sequence). The CDR3 sequence is 14 residues long. The CDR3 sequence is CASAFGRMKETQYF. CDR3 DNA: TGTGCCAGCGCTTTCGGACGTATGAAAGAGACCCAGTACTTC.

The V and J genes are TRBV6-1 and TRBJ1-3, with D maybe TRBD1 (5 bases). The germline V gene has CDR1 MNHNS and CDR2 SASEGT. There are 15 residues in the CDR3. V lost 7 bases and J lost 0, with 13 bases in between. CDR3 residues: CASNTAGYSGNTIYF. The CDR3 DNA sequence: TGTGCCAGCAACACAGCAGGGTACTCTGGAAACACCATATATTTT.

The chain is built from TRBV7-2 and TRBJ2-5; a possible D gene is TRBD2 (6 bases). V shed 5 bases and J shed 5 bases, with 18 bases lying between them. This CDR3 region has 15 residues. Germline V gives CDR1 SGHTA, CDR2 FQGNSA. CDR3 protein: CASSRPRGMGETQYF. The CDR3 nucleotides are TGTGCCAGCAGCCGTCCCCGGGGGATGGGGGAGACCCAGTACTTC.

This chain connects TRBV30 to TRBJ1-1, with a weak D call TRBD1 (5 bases). V lost 8 bases and J 5 bases, leaving 15 bases between the germline ends. The CDR3 loop spans 12 amino acids. CDR1 GTSNPN and CDR2 SVGIG come from the germline V gene (reference sequence). The CDR3 loop reads CAGTLGRTEAFF. Here the CDR3 DNA reads TGTGCCGGGACTCTCGGGAGGACTGAAGCTTTCTTT. Full variable domain (outside the CDR3, taken from reference TRBV30 and TRBJ1-1): SQTIHQWPATLVQPVGSPLSLECTVEGTSNPNLYWYRQAAGRGLQLLFYSVGIGQISSEVPQNLSASRPQDRQFILSSKKLLLSDSGFYLCAGTLGRTEAFFGQGTRLTVV.

This clone was recorded once. The chain recombines TRBV18 with TRBJ1-1; D not certain. Germline V lookup: CDR1 KGHSH, CDR2 LQKENI. Trimming removed 3 bases from V and 6 bases from J, with 20 bases in between. The CDR3 loop spans 16 amino acids. This CDR3 is CASSPSSGNAGAEAFF. The DNA of the CDR3 is TGTGCCAGCTCACCGTCCTCGGGGAATGCGGGTGCTGAAGCTTTCTTT.

The rearrangement links TRBV7-3 to TRBJ2-2; D may be TRBD1 (5 bases). The CDR3 has 15 amino acids. V was cut by 5 bases and J by 1 base, with 11 bases left in between. Germline loops: CDR1 SGHTA, CDR2 FQGTGA. DNA of the CDR3: TGTGCCAGCAGCCCTAACGGACAGAACACCGGGGAGCTGTTTTTT. Encoded protein: CASSPNGQNTGELFF.

This clone was picked up one time. This chain connects TRBV28 to TRBJ2-3; possible D gene TRBD1, 7 bases. CDR3 length equals 16 residues. From germline, CDR1 is MDHEN and CDR2 SYDVKM. V was cut by 5 bases and J by 2 bases, with 17 bases left in between. The CDR3 region has the DNA TGTGCCAGCAGTCCGTTGGAGGGGGCATCCACAGATACGCAGTATTTT. Encoded protein: CASSPLEGASTDTQYF.

The chain links TRBV4-1 to TRBJ1-5, with D tentatively TRBD1 (6 bases). This CDR3 is 14 amino acids long. Germline V gives CDR1 MGHRA, CDR2 YSYEKL. V lost 5 bases and J lost 3, with 11 bases in between. CDR3: CASSSTGLNQPQHF. CDR3 nucleotides: TGCGCCAGCAGCTCGACAGGACTCAATCAGCCCCAGCATTTT.

The chain employs TRBV6-1 and TRBJ2-7, with TRBD2 as a possible D gene (6 bases). Germline V gene lookup returns CDR1 MNHNS and CDR2 SASEGT. This CDR3 contains 14 residues. Trimming took off 5 bases at V and 6 bases at J, with 17 bases between the two ends. The CDR3: CASSPGAGPAEQYF. DNA for the CDR3: TGTGCCAGCAGTCCTGGGGCGGGACCAGCCGAGCAGTACTTC.

The chain combines TRBV25-1 with TRBJ2-3, with unresolved D. Germline V CDR1 and CDR2: MGHDK, SYGVNS. V lost 3 bases and J lost 0, with 10 bases in between. The CDR3 contains 15 residues. The CDR3 DNA is TGTGCCAGCAGTGAGAAGGGCAAGAGCACAGATACGCAGTATTTT. Translating gives CASSEKGKSTDTQYF. The variable domain in full, completed from reference TRBV25-1 and TRBJ2-3, reads EADIYQTPRYLVIGTGKKITLECSQTMGHDKMYWYQQDPGMELHLIHYSYGVNSTEKGDLSSESTVSRIRTEHFPLTLESARPSHTSQYLCASSEKGKSTDTQYFGPGTRLTVL.

CDR3 sequence: CASSVGRGVDIQYF. DNA for the CDR3: TGTGCCAGCAGCGTTGGCAGGGGAGTTGACATTCAGTACTTC. This sequence joins TRBV9 and TRBJ2-4; tentative D call: TRBD1 (6 bases). V shed 2 bases and J shed 8 bases, with 14 bases lying between them. The CDR3 sequence is 14 residues long. Germline V lookup: CDR1 SGDLS, CDR2 YYNGEE.

Comments on this clone: The same CDR3 is also encoded by other DNA sequences in this sample. V is TRBV18 and J is TRBJ1-2, with D maybe TRBD1 (5 bases). Between the trimmed V and J ends, which lost 3 bases and 2 bases, there was a span of 7 bases. Germline V gene data show CDR1 as KGHSH and CDR2 as LQKENI. CDR3 length equals 13 residues. The CDR3 DNA reads as TGTGCCAGCTCACCGGGGCAGAACTATGGCTACACCTTC. This codes for CASSPGQNYGYTF.